This T cell receptor beta chain was sequenced during a study of blood T cell repertoires in COVID-19. The CDR3 consists of 15 residues. V gave up 6 bases and J gave up 0 bases, with 14 bases separating them. Germline CDR1 and CDR2: MDHEN and SYDVKM. Generated by immunoSEQ multiplex PCR, the TCRdb table keeps only in-frame clones and is missing some. The sample records 100,000 or so clones, roughly 80% being singletons. The rearrangement uses TRBV28 and TRBJ1-1; weak D call: TRBD1 (6 bases). This receptor was obtained from a woman of 80 years or more with acute or convalescent COVID-19. The specimen was peripheral blood. CDR3 sequence: CASSYLDRLNTEAFF. The CDR3 region has the DNA TGTGCCAGCAGCTACCTGGACAGATTGAACACTGAAGCTTTCTTT.